These T cell receptor beta chains were read from a single sample in a study of regulatory T cells in long-lasting Graves disease. TCRdb recomputed calls from the multiplex PCR reads with MiXCR, one row per CDR3 protein. Of around 400,000 distinct CDR3 sequences detected, 15% appear once; the ten largest clones hold 22%. Source: peripheral blood mononuclear cells (PBMCs), taken at new diagnosis, from a patient treated with antithyroid drugs. Every receptor here comes from a female donor with Graves disease. The CDR3 runs from the conserved cysteine through the conserved F or W. Each record gives: V gene, J gene, D gene, clone size, CDR3 protein, CDR3 DNA. A D gene is named only where the DNA matches it firmly. Clone sizes are given selectively: once, few, many, or a class where the clone is expanded.

TRBV7-9	TRBJ1-2	TRBD1	many	CASSFGTADAGGYTF	TGTGCCAGCAGCTTTGGGACAGCCGATGCAGGGGGCTACACCTTC
TRBV4-3	TRBJ2-5	TRBD2	many	CASSQLSGRDQETQYF	TGCGCCAGCAGCCAACTTAGCGGGAGGGACCAAGAGACCCAGTACTTC
TRBV6-1	TRBJ1-2	TRBD1	many	CASSEATGILYGYTF	TGTGCCAGCAGTGAAGCGACAGGGATCCTCTATGGCTACACCTTC
TRBV24-1	TRBJ2-5	TRBD1	many	CATSDLRTGRETQYF	TGTGCCACCAGTGATTTGAGGACAGGGCGCGAGACCCAGTACTTC
TRBV29-1	TRBJ1-2	NA	few	CSVASNPNYGYTF	TGCAGCGTTGCCTCTAACCCTAACTATGGCTACACCTTC
TRBV9	TRBJ2-1	NA	many	CASSPYSGLLYNEQFF	TGTGCCAGCAGCCCCTACAGCGGACTCCTCTACAATGAGCAGTTCTTC
TRBV29-1	TRBJ2-1	TRBD2	many	CSVEGAGGLSYNEQFF	TGCAGCGTTGAGGGCGCGGGAGGCCTCTCCTACAATGAGCAGTTCTTC
TRBV7-9	TRBJ2-7	NA	once	CASSTPPRLYEQYF	TGTGCCAGCAGCACCCCGCCCCGGCTCTACGAGCAGTACTTC
TRBV5-1	TRBJ2-2	NA	NA	CASRPGLANTGELFF	TGCGCCAGCAGACCGGGACTGGCGAACACCGGGGAGCTGTTTTTT
TRBV12-3/TRBV12-4	TRBJ2-1	TRBD2	many	CASSTMGGFSNEQFF	TGTGCCAGCAGTACCATGGGGGGGTTTAGCAATGAGCAGTTCTTC
TRBV12-5	TRBJ1-5	NA	NA	CASGPGGDNQPQHF	TGTGCTAGTGGCCCCGGCGGGGACAATCAGCCCCAGCATTTT
TRBV11-2	TRBJ2-7	NA	many	CASTGAYEQYF	TGTGCCAGCACAGGGGCCTACGAGCAGTACTTC
TRBV28	TRBJ2-7	TRBD1	many	CASSSPPGTGGRWEQYF	TGTGCCAGCAGTTCCCCTCCGGGGACAGGGGGCCGATGGGAGCAGTACTTC
TRBV4-1	TRBJ2-2	TRBD1	NA	CASSPLRGLNTGELFF	TGCGCCAGCAGCCCCCTCAGGGGGCTTAACACCGGGGAGCTGTTTTTT
TRBV12-3/TRBV12-4	TRBJ1-1	TRBD1	many	CASTQGGGEAFF	TGTGCCAGCACCCAAGGGGGCGGTGAAGCTTTCTTT
TRBV6-1	TRBJ2-3	NA	many	CASSESRSTDTQYF	TGTGCCAGCAGTGAATCCCGAAGCACAGATACGCAGTATTTT
TRBV27	TRBJ1-5	NA	many	CASSFRSLQPQHF	TGTGCCAGCAGTTTTAGAAGTCTTCAGCCCCAGCATTTT
TRBV7-2	TRBJ2-7	NA	many	CASSLAPGIYEQYF	TGTGCCAGCAGCTTAGCGCCGGGAATCTACGAGCAGTACTTC
TRBV6-1	TRBJ1-2	TRBD1	many	CASSRDRRLNYGYTF	TGTGCCAGCAGTCGGGACAGACGCCTTAACTATGGCTACACCTTC
TRBV5-5	TRBJ1-1	TRBD1	many	CASSPRTGDNTEAFF	TGTGCCAGCAGCCCCCGGACAGGGGACAACACTGAAGCTTTCTTT
TRBV28	TRBJ1-2	NA	few	CASSPRGFYGYTF	TGTGCCAGCAGCCCTCGGGGGTTCTATGGCTACACCTTC
TRBV7-9	TRBJ2-1	TRBD1	many	CASSWAQGSYNEQFF	TGTGCCAGCAGCTGGGCACAGGGGTCCTACAATGAGCAGTTCTTC
TRBV20-1	TRBJ1-2	TRBD1	many	CSATTETGINYGYTF	TGCAGTGCTACCACGGAGACAGGGATCAACTATGGCTACACCTTC
TRBV5-1	TRBJ1-1	TRBD1	NA	CASSPQGENTEAFF	TGCGCCAGCAGCCCACAGGGGGAGAACACTGAAGCTTTCTTT
TRBV20-1	TRBJ2-3	NA	NA	CSATLRQSTDTQYF	TGCAGTGCTACCCTAAGACAGAGCACAGATACGCAGTATTTT
TRBV12-3/TRBV12-4	TRBJ1-6	TRBD1	NA	CASSRTGVNSPLHF	TGTGCCAGCAGCAGGACAGGGGTTAATTCACCCCTCCACTTT
TRBV6-1	TRBJ2-3	NA	many	CASSGSTDTQYF	TGTGCCAGCAGTGGTAGCACAGATACGCAGTATTTT
TRBV2	TRBJ2-3	NA	many	CASTGRRGTQYF	TGTGCCAGCACCGGAAGGAGGGGTACGCAGTATTTT
TRBV9	TRBJ1-6	NA	few	CASSAPNGGENSPLHF	TGTGCCAGCAGCGCCCCCAATGGGGGAGAGAATTCACCCCTCCACTTT
TRBV7-2	TRBJ1-5	TRBD1	many	CASSLGQINQPQHF	TGTGCCAGCAGCTTGGGACAGATCAATCAGCCCCAGCATTTT
TRBV27	TRBJ2-2	TRBD2	many	CASSLSLSSGGNTGELFF	TGTGCCAGCAGTTTATCGTTGTCTAGCGGGGGGAACACCGGGGAGCTGTTTTTT